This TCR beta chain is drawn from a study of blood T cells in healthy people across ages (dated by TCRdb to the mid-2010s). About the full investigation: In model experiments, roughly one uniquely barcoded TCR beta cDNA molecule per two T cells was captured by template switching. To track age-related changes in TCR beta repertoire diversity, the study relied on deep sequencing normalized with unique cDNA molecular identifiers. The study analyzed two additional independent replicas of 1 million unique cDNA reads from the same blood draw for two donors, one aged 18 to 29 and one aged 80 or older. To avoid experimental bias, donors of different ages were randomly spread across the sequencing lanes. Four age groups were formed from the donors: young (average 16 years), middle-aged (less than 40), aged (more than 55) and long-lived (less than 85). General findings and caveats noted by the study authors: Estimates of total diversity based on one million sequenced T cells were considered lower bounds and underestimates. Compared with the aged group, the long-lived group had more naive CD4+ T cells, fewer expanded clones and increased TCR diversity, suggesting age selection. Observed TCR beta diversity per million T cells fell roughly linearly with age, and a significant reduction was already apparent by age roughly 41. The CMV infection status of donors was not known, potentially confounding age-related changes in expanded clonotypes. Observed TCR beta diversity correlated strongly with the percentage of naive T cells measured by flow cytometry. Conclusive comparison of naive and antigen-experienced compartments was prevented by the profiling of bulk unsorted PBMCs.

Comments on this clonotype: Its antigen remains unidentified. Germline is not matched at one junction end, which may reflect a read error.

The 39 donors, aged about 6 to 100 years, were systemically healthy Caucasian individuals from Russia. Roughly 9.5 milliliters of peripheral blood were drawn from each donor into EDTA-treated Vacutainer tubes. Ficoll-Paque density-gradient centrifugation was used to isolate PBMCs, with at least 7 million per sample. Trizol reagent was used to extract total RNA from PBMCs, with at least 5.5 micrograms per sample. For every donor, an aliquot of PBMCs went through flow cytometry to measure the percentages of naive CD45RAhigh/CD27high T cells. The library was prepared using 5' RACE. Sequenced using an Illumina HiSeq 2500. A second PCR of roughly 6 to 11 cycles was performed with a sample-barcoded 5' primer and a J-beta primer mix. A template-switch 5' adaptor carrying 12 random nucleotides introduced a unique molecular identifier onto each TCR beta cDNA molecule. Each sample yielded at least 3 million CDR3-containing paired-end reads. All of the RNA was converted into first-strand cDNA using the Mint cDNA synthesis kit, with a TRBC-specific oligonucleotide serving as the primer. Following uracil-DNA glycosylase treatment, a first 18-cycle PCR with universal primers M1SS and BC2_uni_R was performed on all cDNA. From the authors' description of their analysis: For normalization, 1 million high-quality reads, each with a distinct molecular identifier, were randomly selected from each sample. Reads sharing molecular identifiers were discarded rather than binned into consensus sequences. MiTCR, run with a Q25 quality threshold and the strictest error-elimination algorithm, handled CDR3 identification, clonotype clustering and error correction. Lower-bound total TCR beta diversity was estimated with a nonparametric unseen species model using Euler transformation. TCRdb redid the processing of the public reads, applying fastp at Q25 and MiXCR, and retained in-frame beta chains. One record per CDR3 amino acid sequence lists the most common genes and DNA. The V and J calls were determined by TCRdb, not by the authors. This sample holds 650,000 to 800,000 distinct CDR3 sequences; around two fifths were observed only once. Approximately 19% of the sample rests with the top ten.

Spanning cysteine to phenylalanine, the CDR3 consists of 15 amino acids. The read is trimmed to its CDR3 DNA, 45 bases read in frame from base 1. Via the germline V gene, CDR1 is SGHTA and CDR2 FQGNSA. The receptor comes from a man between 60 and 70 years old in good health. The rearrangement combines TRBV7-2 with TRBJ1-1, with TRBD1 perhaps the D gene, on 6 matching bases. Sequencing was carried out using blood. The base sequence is TGTGCCAGCAGCTTTCGCGGCGGGACAAACACTGAAGCCTTCTTT. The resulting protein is CASSFRGGTNTEAFF.